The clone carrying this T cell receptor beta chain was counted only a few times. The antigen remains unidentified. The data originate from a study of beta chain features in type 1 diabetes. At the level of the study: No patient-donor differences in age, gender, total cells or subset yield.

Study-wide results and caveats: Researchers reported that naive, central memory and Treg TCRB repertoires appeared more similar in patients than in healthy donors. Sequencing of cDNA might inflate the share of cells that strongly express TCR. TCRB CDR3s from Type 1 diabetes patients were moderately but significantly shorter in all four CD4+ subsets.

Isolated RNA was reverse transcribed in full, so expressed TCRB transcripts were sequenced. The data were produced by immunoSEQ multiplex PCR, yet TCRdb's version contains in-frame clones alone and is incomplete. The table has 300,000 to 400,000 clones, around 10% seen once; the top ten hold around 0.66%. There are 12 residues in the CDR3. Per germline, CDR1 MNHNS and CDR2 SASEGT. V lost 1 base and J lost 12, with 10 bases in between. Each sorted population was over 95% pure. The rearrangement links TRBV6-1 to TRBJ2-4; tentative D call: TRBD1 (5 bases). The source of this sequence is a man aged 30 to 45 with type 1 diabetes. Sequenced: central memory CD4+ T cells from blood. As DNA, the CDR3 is TGTGCCAGCAGTGAAGTTGACAGAGATCAGTACTTC. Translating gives CASSEVDRDQYF.